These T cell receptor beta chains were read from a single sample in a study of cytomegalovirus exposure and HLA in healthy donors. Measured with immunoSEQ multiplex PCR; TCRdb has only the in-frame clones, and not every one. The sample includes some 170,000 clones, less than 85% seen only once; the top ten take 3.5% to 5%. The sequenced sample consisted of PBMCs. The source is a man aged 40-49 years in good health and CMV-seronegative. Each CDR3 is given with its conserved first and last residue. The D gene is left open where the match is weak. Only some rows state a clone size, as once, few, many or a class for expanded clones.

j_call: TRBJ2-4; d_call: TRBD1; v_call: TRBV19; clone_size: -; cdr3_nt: TGTGCCAGTAGCTCATCCTGGGACAGGGGGCGAGCATACTTC; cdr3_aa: CASSSSWDRGRAYF
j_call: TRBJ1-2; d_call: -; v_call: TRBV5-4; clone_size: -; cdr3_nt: TGTGCCAGCAGGGGGATGGGGGCGCGTTTTGGCTACACCTTC; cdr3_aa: CASRGMGARFGYTF
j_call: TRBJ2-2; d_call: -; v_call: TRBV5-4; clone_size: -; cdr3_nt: TGTGCCAGCAGCTTCGGTCAGGGTTACACCGGGGAGCTGTTTTTT; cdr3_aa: CASSFGQGYTGELFF
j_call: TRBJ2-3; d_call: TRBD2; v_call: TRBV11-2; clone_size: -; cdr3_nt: TGTGCCACGTCAGGATTGGCTAGCGGGGGGGCGGTAGATACGCAGTATTTT; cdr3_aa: CATSGLASGGAVDTQYF
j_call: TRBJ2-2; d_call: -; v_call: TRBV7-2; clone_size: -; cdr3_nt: TGTGCCAGCAGCCCGAGAGGGGGGGACACCGGGGAGCTGTTTTTT; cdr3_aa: CASSPRGGDTGELFF
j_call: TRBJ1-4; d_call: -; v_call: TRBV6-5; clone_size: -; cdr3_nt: TGTGCCAGCAGTTACTCAGGGGCAAGGAATGAAAAACTGTTTTTT; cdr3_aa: CASSYSGARNEKLFF
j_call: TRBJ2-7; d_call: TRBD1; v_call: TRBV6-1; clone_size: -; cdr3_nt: TGTGCCAGCGGGACAGGGGATCTCTACGAGCAGTACTTC; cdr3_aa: CASGTGDLYEQYF
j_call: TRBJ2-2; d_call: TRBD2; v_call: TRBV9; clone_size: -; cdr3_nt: TGTGCCAGCAGCTTGCCCATTAGCGGGGGGTCATCTACCGGGGAGCTGTTTTTT; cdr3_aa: CASSLPISGGSSTGELFF
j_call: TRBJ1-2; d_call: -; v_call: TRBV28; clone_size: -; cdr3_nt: TGTGCCAGCAGTTTATGGTCACAGTACACCTTC; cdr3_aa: CASSLWSQYTF
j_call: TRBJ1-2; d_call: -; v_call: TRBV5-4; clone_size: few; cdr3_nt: TGTGCCAGCAGCTTTGACAGTACTAACTATGGCTACACCTTC; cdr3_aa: CASSFDSTNYGYTF
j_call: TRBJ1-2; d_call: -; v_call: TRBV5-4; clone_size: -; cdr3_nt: TGTGCCAGCAGCTTGGAAGGGGAGGTCGGCTACACCTTC; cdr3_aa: CASSLEGEVGYTF
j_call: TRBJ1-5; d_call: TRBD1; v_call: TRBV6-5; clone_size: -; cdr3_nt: TGTGCCAGCAGCCAAACAGGGGAGCAGCCCCAGCATTTT; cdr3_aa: CASSQTGEQPQHF
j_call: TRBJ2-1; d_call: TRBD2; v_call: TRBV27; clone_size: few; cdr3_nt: TGTGCCAGCAGGCTAGCGGGGTCGTATGAGCAGTTCTTC; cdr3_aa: CASRLAGSYEQFF
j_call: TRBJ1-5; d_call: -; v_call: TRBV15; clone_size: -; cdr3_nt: TGTGCCACCTCGGGAGGGCTCCCGACTCAGCCCCAGCATTTT; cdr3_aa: CATSGGLPTQPQHF
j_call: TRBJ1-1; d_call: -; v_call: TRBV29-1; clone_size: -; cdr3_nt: TGCAGCGTACAGGGTTTAGGCACTGAAGCTTTCTTT; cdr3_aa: CSVQGLGTEAFF
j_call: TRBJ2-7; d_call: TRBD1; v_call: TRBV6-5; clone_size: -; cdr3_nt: TGTGCCAGCAGTTACTCGATGACAGGGGGCGGCGACGAGCAGTACTTC; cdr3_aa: CASSYSMTGGGDEQYF
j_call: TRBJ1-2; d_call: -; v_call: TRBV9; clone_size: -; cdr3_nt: TGTGCCAGCAGCGTAGGAGACAGCACGAACTATGGCTACACCTTC; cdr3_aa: CASSVGDSTNYGYTF
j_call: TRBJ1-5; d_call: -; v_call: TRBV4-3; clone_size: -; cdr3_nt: TGCGCCAGCAGCCAAGAGGTGACAGGACATAGCAATCAGCCCCAGCATTTT; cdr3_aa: CASSQEVTGHSNQPQHF
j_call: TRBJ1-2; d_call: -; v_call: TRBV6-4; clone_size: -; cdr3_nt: TGTGCCAGCGATGCATTGACAGCTCCTGGCTATGGCTACACCTTC; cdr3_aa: CASDALTAPGYGYTF
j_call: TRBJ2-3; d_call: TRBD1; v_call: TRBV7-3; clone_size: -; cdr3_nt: TGTGCCAGCAGCTCAGACAGGGACACAGATACGCAGTATTTT; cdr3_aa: CASSSDRDTDTQYF
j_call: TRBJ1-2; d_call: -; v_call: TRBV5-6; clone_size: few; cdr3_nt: TGTGCCAGCAGCCCTCCGGCGGGGTGGGATGGCTACACCTTC; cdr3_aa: CASSPPAGWDGYTF
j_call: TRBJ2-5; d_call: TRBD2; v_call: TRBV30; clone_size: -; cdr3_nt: TGTGCCTGGCAATGGACTAGCGGGGAGCAAGAGACCCAGTACTTC; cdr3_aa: CAWQWTSGEQETQYF
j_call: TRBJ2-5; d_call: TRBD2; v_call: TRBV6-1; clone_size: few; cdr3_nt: TGTGCCAGCCGACTAGCGGGGGGAATTCGGGAGACCCAGTACTTC; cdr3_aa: CASRLAGGIRETQYF
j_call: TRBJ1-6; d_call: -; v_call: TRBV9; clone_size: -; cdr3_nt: TGTGCCAGCAGCGCCACCCAGGGTAACAATTCACCCCTCCACTTT; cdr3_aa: CASSATQGNNSPLHF
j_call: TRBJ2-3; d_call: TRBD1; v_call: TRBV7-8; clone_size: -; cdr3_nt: TGTGCCAGCAGCTTAGCCCAGGGGGCTTCGGGCACAGATACGCAGTATTTT; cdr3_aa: CASSLAQGASGTDTQYF
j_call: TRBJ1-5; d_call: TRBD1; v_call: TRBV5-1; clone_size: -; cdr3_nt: TGCGCCAGCAGCTTGGAGGGGGCCAGCTATCAGCCCCAGCATTTT; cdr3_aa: CASSLEGASYQPQHF
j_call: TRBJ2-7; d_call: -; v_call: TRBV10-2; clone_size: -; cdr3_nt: TGCGCCAGCAGCCCAGGGAATACCTACGAGCAGTACTTC; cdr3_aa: CASSPGNTYEQYF
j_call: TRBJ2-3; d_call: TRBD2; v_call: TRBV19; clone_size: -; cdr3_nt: TGTGCCAGCACCCTCGGCGGACTAGCGGATACGCAGTATTTT; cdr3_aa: CASTLGGLADTQYF
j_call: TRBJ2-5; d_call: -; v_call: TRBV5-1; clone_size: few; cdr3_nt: TGCGCCAGCAGCTTGGTGGGGGCAACGGGGGAGACCCAGTACTTC; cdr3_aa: CASSLVGATGETQYF
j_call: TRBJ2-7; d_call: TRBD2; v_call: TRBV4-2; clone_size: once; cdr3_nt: TGTGCCAGCAGCCAAGACCAGCGGGGGGGCCGATACGAGCAGTACTTC; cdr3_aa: CASSQDQRGGRYEQYF
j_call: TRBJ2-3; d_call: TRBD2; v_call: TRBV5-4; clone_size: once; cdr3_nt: TGTGCCAGCAGTCCGGGACTAGCATTTACAGATACGCAGTATTTT; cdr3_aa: CASSPGLAFTDTQYF